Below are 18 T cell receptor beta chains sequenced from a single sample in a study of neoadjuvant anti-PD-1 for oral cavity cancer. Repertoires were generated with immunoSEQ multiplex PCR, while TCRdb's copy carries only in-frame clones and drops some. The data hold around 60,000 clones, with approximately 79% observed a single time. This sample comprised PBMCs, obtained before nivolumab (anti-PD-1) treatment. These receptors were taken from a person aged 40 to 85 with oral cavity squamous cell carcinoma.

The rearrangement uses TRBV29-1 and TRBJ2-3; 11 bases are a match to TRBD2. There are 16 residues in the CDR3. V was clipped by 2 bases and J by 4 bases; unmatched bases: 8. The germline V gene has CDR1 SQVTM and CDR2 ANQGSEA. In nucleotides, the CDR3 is TGCAGCGTTGAACCCATTAGCGGGGGGGACGCAGATACGCAGTATTTT. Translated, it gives CSVEPISGGDADTQYF.

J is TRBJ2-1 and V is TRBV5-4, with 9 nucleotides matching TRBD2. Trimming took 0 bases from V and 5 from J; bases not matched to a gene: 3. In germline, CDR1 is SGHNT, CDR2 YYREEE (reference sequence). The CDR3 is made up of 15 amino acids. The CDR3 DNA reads TGTGCCAGCAGCTTGGATAGCGGGAGCGACAATGAGCAGTTCTTC. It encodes CASSLDSGSDNEQFF.

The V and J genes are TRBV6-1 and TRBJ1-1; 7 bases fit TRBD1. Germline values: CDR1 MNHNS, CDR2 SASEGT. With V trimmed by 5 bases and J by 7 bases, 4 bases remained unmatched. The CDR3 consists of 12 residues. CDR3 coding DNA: TGTGCCAGCAGTATTGACAGGGTTGAAGCTTTCTTT. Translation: CASSIDRVEAFF.

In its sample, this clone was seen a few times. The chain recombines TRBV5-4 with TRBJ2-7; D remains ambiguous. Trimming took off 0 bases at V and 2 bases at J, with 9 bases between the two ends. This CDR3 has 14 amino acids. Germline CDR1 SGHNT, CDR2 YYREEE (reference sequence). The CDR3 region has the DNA TGTGCCAGCAGCTTGGGGAGCGAGGCCTACGAGCAGTACTTC. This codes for CASSLGSEAYEQYF.

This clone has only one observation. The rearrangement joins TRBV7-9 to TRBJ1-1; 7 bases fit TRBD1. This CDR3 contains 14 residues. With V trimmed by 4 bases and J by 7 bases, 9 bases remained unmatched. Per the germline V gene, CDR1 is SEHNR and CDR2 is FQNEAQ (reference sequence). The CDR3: CASSSSGTVSEAFF. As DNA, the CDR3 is TGTGCCAGCAGCTCCTCCGGGACAGTAAGTGAAGCTTTCTTT.

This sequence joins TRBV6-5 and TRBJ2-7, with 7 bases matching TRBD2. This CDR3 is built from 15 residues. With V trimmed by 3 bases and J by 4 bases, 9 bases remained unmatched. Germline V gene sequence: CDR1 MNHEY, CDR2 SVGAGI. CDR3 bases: TGTGCCAGCAGTTATGGGGATGGGGGGGGATACGAGCAGTACTTC. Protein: CASSYGDGGGYEQYF.

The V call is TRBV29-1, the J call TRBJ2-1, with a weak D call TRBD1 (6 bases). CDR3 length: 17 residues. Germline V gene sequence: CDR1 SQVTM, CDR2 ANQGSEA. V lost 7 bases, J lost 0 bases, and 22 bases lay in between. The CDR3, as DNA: TGCAGCGCTGCGCTCGGGGCTCAGGGGAGCTCCTACAATGAGCAGTTCTTC. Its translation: CSAALGAQGSSYNEQFF.

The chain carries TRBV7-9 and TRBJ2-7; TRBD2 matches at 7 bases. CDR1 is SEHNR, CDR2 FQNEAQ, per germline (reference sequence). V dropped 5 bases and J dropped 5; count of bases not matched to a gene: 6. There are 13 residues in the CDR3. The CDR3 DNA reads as TGTGCCAGCAGCCGCCGGGACTACAACGAGCAGTACTTC. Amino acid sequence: CASSRRDYNEQYF.

CDR3 residues: CASSGQGRNTEAFF. CDR3 coding DNA: TGCGCCAGCAGTGGACAGGGGCGAAATACTGAAGCTTTCTTT. The chain employs TRBV10-2 and TRBJ1-1, with 8 bases aligning to TRBD1. V dropped 4 bases and J dropped 5; count of bases not matched to a gene: 6. CDR3 length: 14 amino acids. The germline CDR1 and CDR2 sequences are WSHSY and SAAADI.

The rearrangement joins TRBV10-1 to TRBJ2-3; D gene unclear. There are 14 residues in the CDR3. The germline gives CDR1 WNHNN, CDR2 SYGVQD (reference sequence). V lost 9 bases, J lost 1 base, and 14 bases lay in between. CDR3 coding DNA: TGCGCCAGTTCGGACGGGTTCGGCACAGATACGCAGTATTTT. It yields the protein CASSDGFGTDTQYF.

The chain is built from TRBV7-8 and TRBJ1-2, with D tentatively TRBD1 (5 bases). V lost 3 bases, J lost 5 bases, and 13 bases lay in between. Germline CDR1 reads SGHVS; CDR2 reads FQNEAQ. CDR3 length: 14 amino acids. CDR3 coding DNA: TGTGCCAGCAGCTTTCCACAGGCAGGGTATGGCTACACCTTC. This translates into CASSFPQAGYGYTF.

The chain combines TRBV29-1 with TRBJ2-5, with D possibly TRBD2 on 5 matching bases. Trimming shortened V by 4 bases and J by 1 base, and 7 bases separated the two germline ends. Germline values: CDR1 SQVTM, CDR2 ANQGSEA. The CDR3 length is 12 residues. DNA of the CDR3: TGCAGCGTTGCGGGGTCCCAAGAGACCCAGTACTTC. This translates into CSVAGSQETQYF.

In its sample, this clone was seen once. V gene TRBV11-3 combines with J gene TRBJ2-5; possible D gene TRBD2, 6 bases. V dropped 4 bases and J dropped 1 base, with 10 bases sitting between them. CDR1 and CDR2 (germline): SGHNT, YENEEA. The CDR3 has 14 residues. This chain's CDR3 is CASSSRRAQETQYF. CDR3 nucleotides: TGTGCCAGCAGCTCGCGGAGGGCCCAAGAGACCCAGTACTTC.

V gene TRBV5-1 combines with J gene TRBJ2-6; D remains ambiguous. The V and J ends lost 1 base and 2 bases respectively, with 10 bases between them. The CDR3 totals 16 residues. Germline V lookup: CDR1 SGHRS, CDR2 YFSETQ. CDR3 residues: CASSLTTVPGANVLTF. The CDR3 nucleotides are TGCGCCAGCAGCTTGACCACAGTGCCTGGGGCCAACGTCCTGACTTTC.

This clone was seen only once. Written as DNA, the CDR3 is TGCGCCAGCAGCTTGGAAACAGGGGGGTTTAGTGAAGCTTTCTTT. The encoded protein is CASSLETGGFSEAFF. The chain carries TRBV5-1 and TRBJ1-1; the match to TRBD1 covers 8 bases. The V gene end was trimmed by 0 bases and the J gene end by 7 bases; junction bases not matched to a gene: 8. The CDR3 extends over 15 amino acids. Germline assignment: CDR1 SGHRS and CDR2 YFSETQ.

This CDR3 is CSVDGKTGQINTEAFF. CDR3 DNA: TGCAGCGTTGATGGGAAAACGGGACAGATCAACACTGAAGCTTTCTTT. V is TRBV29-1 and J is TRBJ1-1; the match to TRBD1 covers 7 bases. CDR3 length: 16 amino acids. From germline, CDR1 is SQVTM and CDR2 ANQGSEA. V shed 3 bases and J 2 bases; nucleotides not matched to a gene: 12.

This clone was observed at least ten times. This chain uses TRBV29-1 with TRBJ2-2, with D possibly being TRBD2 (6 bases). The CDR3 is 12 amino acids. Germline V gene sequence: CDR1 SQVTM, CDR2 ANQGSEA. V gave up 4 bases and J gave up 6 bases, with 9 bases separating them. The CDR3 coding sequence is TGCAGCGTTGTATGGGGGGCCGGGGAGCTGTTTTTT. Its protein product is CSVVWGAGELFF.

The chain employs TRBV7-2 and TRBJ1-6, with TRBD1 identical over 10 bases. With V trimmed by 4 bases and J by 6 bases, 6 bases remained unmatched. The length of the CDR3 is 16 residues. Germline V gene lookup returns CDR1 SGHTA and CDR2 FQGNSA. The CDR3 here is CASSSGQGGINSPLHF. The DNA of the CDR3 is TGTGCCAGCAGCTCCGGACAGGGGGGGATTAATTCACCCCTCCACTTT. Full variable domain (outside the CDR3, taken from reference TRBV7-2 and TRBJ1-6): GAGVSQSPSNKVTEKGKDVELRCDPISGHTALYWYRQSLGQGLEFLIYFQGNSAPDKSGLPSDRFSAERTGGSVSTLTIQRTQQEDSAVYLCASSSGQGGINSPLHFGNGTRLTVT.